Below are 27 T cell receptor beta chains sequenced from a single sample in a study of OX40 agonist ivuxolimab in advanced cancers. Sequenced by immunoSEQ multiplex PCR; TCRdb stores in-frame clones only, minus some. The sample holds tens of thousands of clones, 86% seen once. The sample consisted of CD4+ or CD8+ T cells sorted from blood, taken in a trial of the OX40 agonist ivuxolimab. The receptors originated from an adult with an advanced solid tumor such as melanoma, head and neck, liver or kidney cancer.

The V call is TRBV29-1, the J call TRBJ2-6; TRBD1 or TRBD2 may be the D gene (5 bases each). CDR3 size: 14 residues. V gave up 3 bases and J gave up 2 bases, with 8 bases separating them. Germline assignment: CDR1 SQVTM and CDR2 ANQGSEA. The DNA for the CDR3 is TGCAGCGTTGAGTTGGGGGCTGGGGCCAACGTCCTGACTTTC. It translates to CSVELGAGANVLTF.

The chain has TRBV5-1 and TRBJ2-2; TRBD1 might be the D (5 bases). CDR3 size: 13 residues. Germline loops: CDR1 SGHRS, CDR2 YFSETQ. Trimming took 0 bases from V and 7 from J, leaving 7 bases between them. The CDR3: CASSLAGHGELFF. In DNA form, the CDR3 reads TGCGCCAGCAGCTTGGCAGGACACGGGGAGCTGTTTTTT.

The V call is TRBV30, the J call TRBJ2-3; the D gene is possibly TRBD1 (6 bases). V was trimmed by 0 bases and J by 4 bases, leaving 8 bases between them. Germline V lookup: CDR1 GTSNPN, CDR2 SVGIG (reference sequence). The CDR3 length is 13 residues. CDR3 protein: CAWSVQGADTQYF. CDR3 coding DNA: TGTGCCTGGAGTGTACAGGGCGCAGATACGCAGTATTTT.

V and J are TRBV29-1 and TRBJ1-2, with TRBD1 matching 10 bases. Germline lookup yields CDR1 SQVTM and CDR2 ANQGSEA. The junction had 4 bases not matched to a gene; V was cut back by 2 bases and J by 10 bases. The CDR3 covers 12 residues. DNA of the CDR3: TGCAGCGTTGAAAGGACAGGGGGTGACTACACCTTC. As protein: CSVERTGGDYTF. The variable domain in full, completed from reference TRBV29-1 and TRBJ1-2, reads SAVISQKPSRDICQRGTSLTIQCQVDSQVTMMFWYRQQPGQSLTLIATANQGSEATYESGFVIDKFPISRPNLTFSTLTVSNMSPEDSSIYLCSVERTGGDYTFGSGTRLTVV.

The chain employs TRBV6-1 and TRBJ1-1, with D possibly being TRBD1 (5 bases). V was shortened by 10 bases and J by 3 bases, with 15 bases between the two germline ends. The CDR3 extends over 13 amino acids. Germline-derived CDR1 and CDR2 are MNHNS and SASEGT. The CDR3, as DNA: TGTGCCAACGCGATGGGGGAAGACACTGAAGCTTTCTTT. Encoded protein: CANAMGEDTEAFF.

The rearrangement uses TRBV9 and TRBJ1-1; TRBD1 might be the D (5 bases). The CDR3 is 14 residues long. Germline values: CDR1 SGDLS, CDR2 YYNGEE. Trimming cost V 3 bases and J 5 bases, with 14 bases left between them. CDR3 in DNA: TGTGCCAGCAGCGCCGGACCTGAGGGGACTGAAGCTTTCTTT. It yields the protein CASSAGPEGTEAFF.

The chain has TRBV5-1 and TRBJ1-1; D is unclear. Per the germline V gene, CDR1 is SGHRS and CDR2 is YFSETQ. The length of the CDR3 is 13 residues. V dropped 3 bases and J dropped 2 bases, with 8 bases sitting between them. The CDR3 loop reads CASSSGFNTEAFF. DNA for the CDR3: TGCGCCAGCAGCTCGGGATTCAACACTGAAGCTTTCTTT.

The rearrangement uses TRBV5-8 and TRBJ2-5, with 13 bases identical to TRBD2. The V and J ends lost 5 bases and 1 base, in that order; junction bases with no gene match: 5. The CDR3 has 16 amino acids. Per the germline V gene, CDR1 is SGHTS and CDR2 is YDEGEE. This chain's CDR3 is CASREGTSGTQETQYF. The CDR3 DNA reads as TGTGCCAGCAGGGAAGGGACTAGCGGGACCCAAGAGACCCAGTACTTC.

The V call is TRBV2, the J call TRBJ1-2; possible D gene TRBD1, 5 bases. The length of the CDR3 is 14 residues. In germline, CDR1 is SNHLY, CDR2 FYNNEI. Trimming cost V 6 bases and J 5 bases, with 16 bases left between them. This chain's CDR3 is CASSPRGARYGYTF. CDR3 bases: TGTGCCAGCAGCCCCAGAGGGGCTCGTTATGGCTACACCTTC.

This chain connects TRBV28 to TRBJ1-3; the match to TRBD1 covers 12 bases. V lost 2 bases, J lost 4 bases, and 3 bases stayed unmatched. Germline assignment: CDR1 MDHEN and CDR2 SYDVKM. The CDR3 totals 16 residues. DNA of the CDR3: TGTGCCAGCAGTTTAGGGACAGGGGGCTCGGGAAACACCATATATTTT. Translation: CASSLGTGGSGNTIYF.

V gene TRBV18 combines with J gene TRBJ2-7, with 7 bases lining up with TRBD2. The CDR3 extends over 15 amino acids. V shed 0 bases and J 5 bases; nucleotides not matched to a gene: 7. Germline assignment: CDR1 KGHSH and CDR2 LQKENI. The CDR3 region is CASSPPGLWGHEQYF. CDR3 nucleotide sequence: TGTGCCAGCTCACCACCGGGACTATGGGGCCACGAGCAGTACTTC.

The V gene is TRBV7-2, the J gene TRBJ2-7; 11 positions match TRBD2. V was pared by 5 bases and J by 2 bases, with 11 bases of the junction left unmatched. This CDR3 has 17 amino acids. Germline lookup yields CDR1 SGHTA and CDR2 FQGNSA. The CDR3 protein is CASSPRRLAGGAYEQYF. The CDR3 DNA reads TGTGCCAGCAGCCCCCGTAGGCTAGCGGGAGGCGCCTACGAGCAGTACTTC. Combining the CDR3 with reference TRBV7-2 and TRBJ2-7 gives the whole variable domain GAGVSQSPSNKVTEKGKDVELRCDPISGHTALYWYRQSLGQGLEFLIYFQGNSAPDKSGLPSDRFSAERTGGSVSTLTIQRTQQEDSAVYLCASSPRRLAGGAYEQYFGPGTRLTVT.

The chain has TRBV5-1 and TRBJ2-5, with 8 bases fitting TRBD2. CDR3 length: 15 residues. Germline CDR1 reads SGHRS; CDR2 reads YFSETQ. Losses at the gene ends were 4 bases for V and 5 bases for J; bases not matched to a gene: 10. Here the CDR3 DNA reads TGCGCCAGCAGCAGGCAGTTGGGCGGGGGGGAGACCCAGTACTTC. This codes for CASSRQLGGGETQYF.

The chain recombines TRBV21-1 with TRBJ2-5; no DNA check was done on the table's D call, TRBD1. TRBV21-1 is a pseudogene locus. The CDR3 is 15 residues long. The CDR3 nucleotides read TGTGCCAGCAGCCCCAGGAGAGGGGGCAAAGAGACCCAGTACTTC. It translates to CASSPRRGGKETQYF.

The rearrangement joins TRBV10-1 to TRBJ2-7; TRBD1 is a possible D gene (5 bases). Germline V lookup: CDR1 WNHNN, CDR2 SYGVQD (reference sequence). The CDR3 has 13 amino acids. Trimming removed 4 bases at V and 5 bases at J, with 12 bases between. CDR3 in amino acids: CASSVSRVDEQYF. CDR3 coding DNA: TGCGCCAGCAGTGTAAGCAGGGTTGACGAGCAGTACTTC.

The V and J genes are TRBV11-2 and TRBJ2-2; 11 bases map to TRBD2. Germline V gives CDR1 SGHAT, CDR2 FQNNGV. The CDR3 consists of 15 residues. V lost 4 bases to trimming and J lost 6 bases; unmatched junction nucleotides: 4. The CDR3: CASSSTSGSAGELFF. CDR3 in DNA: TGTGCCAGCAGCTCAACTAGCGGGAGCGCCGGGGAGCTGTTTTTT.

The chain employs TRBV7-9 and TRBJ2-1; D possibly uses TRBD1 or TRBD2 (5 bases each). V was cut by 6 bases and J by 7 bases, with 13 bases left in between. CDR1 is SEHNR, CDR2 FQNEAQ, per germline (reference sequence). CDR3 length: 13 residues. The CDR3: CASSPRDLNEQFF. The CDR3 bases are TGTGCCAGCAGTCCTAGGGACCTTAATGAGCAGTTCTTC.

J is TRBJ2-3 and V is TRBV5-1; TRBD1 is a possible D gene (5 bases). Trimming stripped 7 bases from V and 1 base from J, with 16 bases between. The V gene's germline CDR1 is SGHRS and CDR2 YFSETQ. This CDR3 is built from 15 residues. CDR3 nucleotides: TGCGCCAGCTGCACCCAGGGTTTCGGCACAGATACGCAGTATTTT. The encoded protein is CASCTQGFGTDTQYF.

The chain recombines TRBV11-2 with TRBJ2-4, with D perhaps TRBD1 (5 bases). Looked up from germline, CDR1 is SGHAT and CDR2 is FQNNGV. Trimming removed 2 bases at V and 5 bases at J, with 13 bases between. This CDR3 is 15 amino acids long. Here the CDR3 DNA reads TGTGCCAGCAGCTTACGCACAGGTTGGGAAAACATTCAGTACTTC. This translates into CASSLRTGWENIQYF.

The V call is TRBV18, the J call TRBJ2-3; 9 bases match TRBD1. CDR1 and CDR2 from the germline V gene are KGHSH and LQKENI. V trimming: 5 bases; J trimming: 2 bases; junction bases outside the gene matches: 5. The CDR3 spans 15 residues. The CDR3 protein is CASSGDRAVTDTQYF. CDR3 bases: TGTGCCAGCTCAGGGGACAGGGCCGTCACAGATACGCAGTATTTT.

The chain carries TRBV21-1 and TRBJ1-5; the table's D call TRBD1 went unverified against the DNA. TRBV21-1 is a listed pseudogene. This CDR3 region has 17 residues. The CDR3 coding sequence is TGTGCCAGCAGCCGCACTGGACAGGGGACGTTTTTTCAGCCCCAGCATTTT. This encodes CASSRTGQGTFFQPQHF.

The chain carries TRBV2 and TRBJ2-4; D is perhaps TRBD1 (5 bases). Trimming removed 6 bases from V and 1 base from J, with 13 bases in between. Looked up from germline, CDR1 is SNHLY and CDR2 is FYNNEI. The CDR3 is 15 amino acids. CDR3 loop: CASSGQSLAKNIQYF. The CDR3 bases are TGTGCCAGCAGCGGACAATCTCTTGCCAAAAACATTCAGTACTTC.

For this clone: Distinct nucleotide sequences in the sample also encode this CDR3. V usage is TRBV5-1 and J usage is TRBJ2-3; D is unresolved. Germline CDR1 reads SGHRS; CDR2 reads YFSETQ. CDR3 length: 12 residues. V lost 4 bases and J lost 2, with 5 bases in between. The CDR3 spells CASSLNTDTQYF. Written as DNA, the CDR3 is TGCGCCAGCAGCCTCAACACAGATACGCAGTATTTT.

This chain connects TRBV30 to TRBJ2-1; unclear D gene. Germline values: CDR1 GTSNPN, CDR2 SVGIG (reference sequence). The CDR3 is 14 residues long. The germline V and J ends were trimmed by 0 bases and 10 bases, with 16 bases remaining between them. CDR3: CAWSVVAGFAEQFF. As DNA, the CDR3 is TGTGCCTGGAGTGTTGTGGCAGGTTTCGCGGAGCAGTTCTTC.

The chain couples TRBV7-5 to TRBJ2-4; the table's D call, TRBD1, has no DNA check behind it. TRBV7-5 is a known pseudogene. CDR3 size: 9 residues. This CDR3 reads CARSSGHYF. The CDR3 coding sequence is TGTGCCAGAAGCTCGGGACACTACTTC.

V gene TRBV10-1 combines with J gene TRBJ2-3, with D unclear. This CDR3 is 15 amino acids long. CDR1 and CDR2 (germline): WNHNN, SYGVQD (reference sequence). The V end was cut by 0 bases, the J end by 4 bases, with 11 bases between. The CDR3 DNA is TGCGCCAGCAGTGAGTCCCACTGGCGGCCAGATACGCAGTATTTT. It codes for CASSESHWRPDTQYF.

This rearrangement joins TRBV29-1 to TRBJ2-5; D gene ambiguous. The CDR3 is made up of 14 amino acids. Trimming removed 2 bases at V and 2 bases at J, with 12 bases between. Germline CDR1 reads SQVTM; CDR2 reads ANQGSEA. Written as DNA, the CDR3 is TGCAGCGTTGAACCCATCGGAGAGCAAGAGACCCAGTACTTC. Amino acids: CSVEPIGEQETQYF.